The rows below give T cell receptor beta chains drawn from one sample of a study of PD-1 blockade in classical Hodgkin lymphoma. Produced via immunoSEQ multiplex PCR; TCRdb's table is partial and in-frame only. This sample has about 32,000 clones, with about nine tenths found just once. Input material: CD4+ T cells from blood. Receptor source: a human donor with classical Hodgkin lymphoma. CDR3s include the opening cysteine and the closing phenylalanine or tryptophan. D genes are given only for firm matches. Size tells how often a clone was seen (once, few, many) or the class of an expanded clone, and some rows leave it out.

V gene	J gene	clone size	D gene	CDR3 length	CDR3 DNA	CDR3 protein
TRBV28	TRBJ1-1	.	TRBD1	16	TGTGCCAGCCGGAACATACAGGGGGCCTTGGGTACTGAAGCTTTCTTT	CASRNIQGALGTEAFF
TRBV29-1	TRBJ2-1	.	TRBD2	13	TGCAGCGTTGCCGGGAGGGCCTACAATGAGCAGTTCTTC	CSVAGRAYNEQFF
TRBV28	TRBJ1-2	.	.	12	TGTGCCAGCAGCCCCGCAGGTCTCTCTAAGTTTTTC	CASSPAGLSKFF
TRBV7-9	TRBJ2-1	once	TRBD1	16	TGTGCCAGCAGCCGGACAGGGGCCGGCGCCTACAATGAGCAGTTCTTC	CASSRTGAGAYNEQFF
TRBV7-3	TRBJ2-1	.	TRBD2	16	TGTGCCAGCAGCTTGGTCTGGACTAGCGAGATGGGGGAGCAGTTCTTC	CASSLVWTSEMGEQFF
TRBV29-1	TRBJ2-2	.	.	14	TGCAGCGTTGGGGGTTCTTGGGCCACCGGGGAGCTGTTTTTT	CSVGGSWATGELFF
TRBV30	TRBJ1-2	.	.	12	TGTGCCTGGGATCTAGGGGGGGGTGGCTACACCTTC	CAWDLGGGGYTF
TRBV7-7	TRBJ2-2	.	TRBD1	15	TGTGCTAGCAGCTTGGACAGGGTAGCCACCGGGGAGCTGTTTTTT	CASSLDRVATGELFF
TRBV5-1	TRBJ1-1	once	.	15	TGCGCCAGCAGCTTGGGGGTTGGGGGAGAAACTGAAGCTTTCTTT	CASSLGVGGETEAFF
TRBV11-2	TRBJ2-2	.	.	14	TGTGCCAGCAGGGAGCAGGGCTCCCTCGGGGAGCTGTTTTTT	CASREQGSLGELFF
TRBV10-3	TRBJ2-3	once	TRBD2	15	TGTGCCATCAGTGAAAGGACTAGCGTCCCAGATACGCAGTATTTT	CAISERTSVPDTQYF
TRBV11-1	TRBJ1-1	.	.	12	TGTGCCAGCAGCTTACTGAACACTGAAGCTTTCTTT	CASSLLNTEAFF
TRBV6-5	TRBJ2-1	.	.	13	TGTGCCAGCAGTTACTCACAGGGAGTAGGGCAGTTCTTC	CASSYSQGVGQFF
TRBV7-3	TRBJ2-5	.	.	13	TGTGCCAGCAGCTTAGACTACGTAGAGACCCAGTACTTC	CASSLDYVETQYF
TRBV5-4	TRBJ2-1	.	.	12	TGTGCCAGCAGCTTGTACAACAATGAGCAGTTCTTC	CASSLYNNEQFF
TRBV5-1	TRBJ1-2	.	.	15	TGCGCCAGCAGCCCCCAGTGGCCGGAGGGCCTTGGCTACACCTTC	CASSPQWPEGLGYTF
TRBV6-5	TRBJ2-1	.	.	14	TGTGCCAGCAGTTACCAGCGCGGATACAATGAGCAGTTCTTC	CASSYQRGYNEQFF
TRBV5-1	TRBJ2-1	once	.	15	TGCGCCAGCAGCTTTGGCGGGATCTCCTACAATGAGCAGTTCTTC	CASSFGGISYNEQFF
TRBV11-2	TRBJ2-7	.	.	14	TGTGCCAGCAGCTACCGGGACGGCTCCTACGAGCAGTACTTC	CASSYRDGSYEQYF
TRBV4-2	TRBJ1-5	.	.	16	TGTGCCAGCAGCCAAGATGGTGTCGGGTTGGATCAGCCCCAGCATTTT	CASSQDGVGLDQPQHF
TRBV5-4	TRBJ2-2	.	.	15	TGTGCCAGCAGCCACGGGAGAGGAAACACCGGGGAGCTGTTTTTT	CASSHGRGNTGELFF
TRBV9	TRBJ2-3	.	.	14	TGTGCCAGCACCGAAGGGACGGCCCGGAGTACGCAGTATTTT	CASTEGTARSTQYF
TRBV19	TRBJ1-4	.	.	15	TGTGCCAGTAGCGACCCCCGAAAGCCTAATGAAAAACTGTTTTTT	CASSDPRKPNEKLFF
TRBV7-9	TRBJ1-2	.	TRBD1	14	TGTGCCAGCAGCTTTTGGGACAGGGCGAATGGCTACACCTTC	CASSFWDRANGYTF
TRBV5-1	TRBJ2-5	.	.	14	TGCGCCAGCAGCTTTGCCGGGACTCAAGAGACCCAGTACTTC	CASSFAGTQETQYF
TRBV30	TRBJ1-4	.	.	15	TGTGCCTGGGGAACCCTGAGGGGATTTCGGGAAAAACTGTTTTTT	CAWGTLRGFREKLFF
TRBV6-5	TRBJ1-4	.	TRBD1	15	TGTGCCAGCAGTTGGAACAGGGGGCAAGGGGAAAAACTGTTTTTT	CASSWNRGQGEKLFF
TRBV6-4	TRBJ2-3	.	TRBD2	16	TGTGCCAGCAGTGACTATCTAGCGGGAGGGACAGATACGCAGTATTTT	CASSDYLAGGTDTQYF
TRBV5-1	TRBJ1-3	once	TRBD1	14	TGCGCCAGCAGCCAGACAGGGACTGGAAACACCATATATTTT	CASSQTGTGNTIYF
TRBV2	TRBJ2-1	.	TRBD2	15	TGTGCCAGCAGTGGGACTAGCGGGATAGGAAATGAGCAGTTCTTC	CASSGTSGIGNEQFF
TRBV7-2	TRBJ2-5	.	TRBD2	14	TGTGCCAGCAGGCAAAGCGGGGCCCAAGAGACCCAGTACTTC	CASRQSGAQETQYF
TRBV18	TRBJ2-5	.	.	13	TGTGCCAGCTCACCGTTGAGCCAAGAGACCCAGTACTTC	CASSPLSQETQYF
TRBV6-1	TRBJ1-2	.	.	12	TGTGCCAGCAGCGGCGGGGTTGGCGGCTACACCTTC	CASSGGVGGYTF
TRBV6-1	TRBJ1-1	.	.	13	TGTGCCAGCGGGGAACCCCGGGACACTGAAGCTTTCTTT	CASGEPRDTEAFF
TRBV7-3	TRBJ2-1	.	TRBD2	16	TGTGCCAGCAGCTTAACGAGGACTAGCGGTACTGATGAGCAGTTCTTC	CASSLTRTSGTDEQFF
TRBV28	TRBJ2-3	.	TRBD1	15	TGTGCCAGCAGCCCCGGGACAGGGGGCACAGATACGCAGTATTTT	CASSPGTGGTDTQYF
TRBV5-6	TRBJ2-1	.	TRBD2	16	TGTGCCAGCAGCTTAGCTACTAGCGGGAGAGCTAATGAGCAGTTCTTC	CASSLATSGRANEQFF
TRBV28	TRBJ1-2	.	.	14	TGTGCCAGCAGTCCGCCCGAGAGGAGCGATGGCTACACCTTC	CASSPPERSDGYTF
TRBV11-3	TRBJ2-7	.	TRBD1	14	TGTGCCAGCAGCTTAGTGGACAGGGACTACGAGCAGTACTTC	CASSLVDRDYEQYF
TRBV5-1	TRBJ2-7	.	.	11	TGCGCCAGCAGCTTGGAGTACGAGCAGTACTTC	CASSLEYEQYF